This TCR beta chain is drawn from a study of blood T cell repertoires in COVID-19. The CDR3 consists of 17 residues. Germline CDR1 reads LGHDT; CDR2 reads YNNKEL (reference sequence). After removal of 0 bases from V and 12 bases from J, the junction contained 16 bases not matched to a gene. Here immunoSEQ multiplex PCR was the method, and the copy in TCRdb shows in-frame clones only, minus some. The sample contains 250,000 to 350,000 clones, around four fifths of which appear only once. Sequencing used peripheral blood. The sequence came from a woman between 50 and 59 years old with acute or convalescent COVID-19. This chain connects TRBV3-1 (or the pseudogene TRBV3-2) to TRBJ2-1, with 8 bases aligning to TRBD1. The CDR3 region has the DNA TGTGCCAGCAGCCAAGATCGGTGGGCAGGGGGCCGTGAGTGGCAGTTCTTC. It specifies CASSQDRWAGGREWQFF.